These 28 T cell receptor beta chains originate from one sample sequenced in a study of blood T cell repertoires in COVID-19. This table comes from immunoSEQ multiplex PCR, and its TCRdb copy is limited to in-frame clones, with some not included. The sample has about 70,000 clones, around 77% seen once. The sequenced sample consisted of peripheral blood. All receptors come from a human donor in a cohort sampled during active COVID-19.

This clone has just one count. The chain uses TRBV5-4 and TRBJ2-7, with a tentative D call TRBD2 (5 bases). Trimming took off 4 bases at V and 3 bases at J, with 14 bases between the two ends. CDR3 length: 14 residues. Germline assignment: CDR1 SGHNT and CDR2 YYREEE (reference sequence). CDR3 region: CASSPYGVSYEQYF. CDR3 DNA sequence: TGTGCCAGCAGCCCCTACGGGGTCAGCTACGAGCAGTACTTC. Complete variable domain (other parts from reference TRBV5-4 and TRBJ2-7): ETGVTQSPTHLIKTRGQQVTLRCSSQSGHNTVSWYQQALGQGPQFIFQYYREEENGRGNFPPRFSGLQFPNYSSELNVNALELDDSALYLCASSPYGVSYEQYFGPGTRLTVT.

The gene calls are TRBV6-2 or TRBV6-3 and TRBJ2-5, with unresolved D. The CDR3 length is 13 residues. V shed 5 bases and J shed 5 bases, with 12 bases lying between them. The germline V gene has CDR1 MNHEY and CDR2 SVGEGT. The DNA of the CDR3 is TGTGCCAGCAGTAAGGCCCACGGGGAGACCCAGTACTTC. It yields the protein CASSKAHGETQYF.

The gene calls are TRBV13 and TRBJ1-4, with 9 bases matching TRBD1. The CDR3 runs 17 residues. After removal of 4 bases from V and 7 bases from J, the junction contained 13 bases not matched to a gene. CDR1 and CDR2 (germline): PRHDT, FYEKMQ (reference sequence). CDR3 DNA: TGTGCCAGCAGCTCGTCCCGGGACAGGGCCAGGGGTGAAAAACTGTTTTTT. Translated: CASSSSRDRARGEKLFF. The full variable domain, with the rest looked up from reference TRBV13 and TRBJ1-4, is AAGVIQSPRHLIKEKRETATLKCYPIPRHDTVYWYQQGPGQDPQFLISFYEKMQSDKGSIPDRFSAQQFSDYHSELNMSSLELGDSALYFCASSSSRDRARGEKLFFGSGTQLSVL.

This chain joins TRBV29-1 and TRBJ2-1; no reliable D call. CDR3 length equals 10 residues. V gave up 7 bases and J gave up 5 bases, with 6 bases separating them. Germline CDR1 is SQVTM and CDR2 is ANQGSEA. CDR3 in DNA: TGCAGCGACAAACACAATGAGCAGTTCTTC. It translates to CSDKHNEQFF.

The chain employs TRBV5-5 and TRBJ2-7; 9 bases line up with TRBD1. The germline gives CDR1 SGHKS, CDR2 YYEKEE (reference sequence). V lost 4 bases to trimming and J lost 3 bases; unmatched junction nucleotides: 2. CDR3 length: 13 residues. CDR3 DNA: TGTGCCAGCAGCGGGGGACAGGGCTACGAGCAGTACTTC. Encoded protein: CASSGGQGYEQYF.

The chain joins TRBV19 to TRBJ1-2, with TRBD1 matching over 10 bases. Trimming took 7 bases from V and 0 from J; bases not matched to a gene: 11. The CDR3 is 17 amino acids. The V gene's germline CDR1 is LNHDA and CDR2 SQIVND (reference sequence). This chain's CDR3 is CASNPNPGQGTNYGYTF. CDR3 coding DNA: TGTGCCAGTAATCCGAACCCGGGACAGGGGACTAACTATGGCTACACCTTC.

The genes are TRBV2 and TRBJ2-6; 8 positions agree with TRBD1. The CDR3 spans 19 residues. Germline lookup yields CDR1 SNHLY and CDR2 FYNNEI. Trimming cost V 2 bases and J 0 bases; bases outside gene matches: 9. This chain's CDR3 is CASSEFSTGVISGANVLTF. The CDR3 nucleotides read TGTGCCAGCAGTGAATTTTCGACAGGGGTGATCTCTGGGGCCAACGTCCTGACTTTC.

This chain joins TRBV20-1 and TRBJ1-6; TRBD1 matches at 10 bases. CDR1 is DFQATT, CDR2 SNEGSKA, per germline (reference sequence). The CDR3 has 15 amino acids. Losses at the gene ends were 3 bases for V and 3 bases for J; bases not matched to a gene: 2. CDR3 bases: TGCAGTGCTAGTTGGGACAGGGGCTATAATTCACCCCTCCACTTT. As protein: CSASWDRGYNSPLHF.

The CDR3 sequence is CASSLDPAGEAFF. The CDR3 region has the DNA TGTGCCAGCAGCTTAGATCCGGCAGGGGAAGCTTTCTTT. The chain employs TRBV11-3 and TRBJ1-1, with a weak D call TRBD1 (5 bases). Trimming removed 0 bases from V and 8 bases from J, with 10 bases in between. The CDR3 loop spans 13 amino acids. Germline CDR1 and CDR2: SGHNT and YENEEA.

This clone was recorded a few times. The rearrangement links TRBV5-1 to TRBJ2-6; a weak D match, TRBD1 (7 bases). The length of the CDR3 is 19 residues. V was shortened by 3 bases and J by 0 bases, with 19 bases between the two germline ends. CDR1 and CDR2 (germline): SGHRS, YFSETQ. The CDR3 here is CASSSTGQRAGSGANVLTF. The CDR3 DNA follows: TGCGCCAGCAGCTCGACGGGACAGCGAGCGGGCTCTGGGGCCAACGTCCTGACTTTC.

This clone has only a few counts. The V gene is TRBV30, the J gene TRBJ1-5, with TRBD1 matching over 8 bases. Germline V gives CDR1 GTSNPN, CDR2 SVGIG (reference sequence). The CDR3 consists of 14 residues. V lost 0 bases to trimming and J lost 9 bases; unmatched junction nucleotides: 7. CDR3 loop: CAWSVGQGARPQHF. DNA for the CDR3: TGTGCCTGGAGTGTAGGGCAGGGGGCGAGGCCCCAGCATTTT.

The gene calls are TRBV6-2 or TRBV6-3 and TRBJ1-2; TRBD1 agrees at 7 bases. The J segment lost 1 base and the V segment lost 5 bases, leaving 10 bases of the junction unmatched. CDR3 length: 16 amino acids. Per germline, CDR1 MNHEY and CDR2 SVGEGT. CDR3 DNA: TGTGCCAGCAGTGACCCTGACAGGGCCCTTAACTATGGCTACACCTTC. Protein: CASSDPDRALNYGYTF.

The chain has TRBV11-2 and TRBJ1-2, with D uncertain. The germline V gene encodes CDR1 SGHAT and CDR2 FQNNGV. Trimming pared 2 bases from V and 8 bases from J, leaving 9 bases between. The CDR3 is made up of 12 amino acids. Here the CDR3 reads CASSLTGSGYTF. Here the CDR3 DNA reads TGTGCCAGCAGCTTAACGGGAAGCGGCTACACCTTC.

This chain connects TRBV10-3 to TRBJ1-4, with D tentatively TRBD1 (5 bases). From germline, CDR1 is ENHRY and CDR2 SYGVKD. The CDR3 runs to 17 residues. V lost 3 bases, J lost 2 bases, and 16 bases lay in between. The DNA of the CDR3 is TGTGCCATCAGTGACTCGCGGGGACGGCCCACTAATGAAAAACTGTTTTTT. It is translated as CAISDSRGRPTNEKLFF.

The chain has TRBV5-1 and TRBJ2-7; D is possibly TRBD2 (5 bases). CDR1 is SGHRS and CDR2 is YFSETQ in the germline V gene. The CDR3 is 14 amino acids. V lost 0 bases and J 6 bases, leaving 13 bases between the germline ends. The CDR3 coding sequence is TGCGCCAGCAGCTTGGGCGGGCGGCTAAGCGAGCAGTACTTC. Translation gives CASSLGGRLSEQYF.

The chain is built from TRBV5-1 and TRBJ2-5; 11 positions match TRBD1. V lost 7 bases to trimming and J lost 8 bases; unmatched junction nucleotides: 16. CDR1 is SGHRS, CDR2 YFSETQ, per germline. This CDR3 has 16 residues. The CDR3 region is CASGLPGTGGRGTQYF. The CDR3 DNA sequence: TGCGCCAGCGGCCTCCCTGGGACAGGGGGACGGGGAACCCAGTACTTC.

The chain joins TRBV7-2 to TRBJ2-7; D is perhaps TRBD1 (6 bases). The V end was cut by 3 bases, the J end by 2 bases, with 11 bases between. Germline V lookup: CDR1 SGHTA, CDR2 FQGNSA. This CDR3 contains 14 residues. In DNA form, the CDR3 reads TGTGCCAGCAGCTTGGGTGGGGGCACCTACGAGCAGTACTTC. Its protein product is CASSLGGGTYEQYF.

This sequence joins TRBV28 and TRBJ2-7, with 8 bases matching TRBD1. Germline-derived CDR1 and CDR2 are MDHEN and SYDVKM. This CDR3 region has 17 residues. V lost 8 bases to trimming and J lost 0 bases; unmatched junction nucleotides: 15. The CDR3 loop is CASGVPPGQASSYEQYF. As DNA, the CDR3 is TGTGCCAGCGGAGTCCCCCCGGGACAGGCGAGCTCCTACGAGCAGTACTTC.

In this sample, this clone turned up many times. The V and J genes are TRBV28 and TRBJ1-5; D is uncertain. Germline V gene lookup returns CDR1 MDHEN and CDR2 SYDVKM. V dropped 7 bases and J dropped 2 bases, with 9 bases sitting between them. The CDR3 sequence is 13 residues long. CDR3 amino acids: CASKRDGNQPQHF. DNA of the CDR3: TGTGCCAGCAAGAGGGATGGCAATCAGCCCCAGCATTTT.

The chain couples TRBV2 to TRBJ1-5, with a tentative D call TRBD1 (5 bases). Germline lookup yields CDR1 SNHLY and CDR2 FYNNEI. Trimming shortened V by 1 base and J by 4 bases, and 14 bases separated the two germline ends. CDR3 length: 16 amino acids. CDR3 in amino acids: CASSEVGRGNNQPQHF. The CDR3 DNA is TGTGCCAGCAGTGAAGTAGGAAGGGGAAATAATCAGCCCCAGCATTTT.

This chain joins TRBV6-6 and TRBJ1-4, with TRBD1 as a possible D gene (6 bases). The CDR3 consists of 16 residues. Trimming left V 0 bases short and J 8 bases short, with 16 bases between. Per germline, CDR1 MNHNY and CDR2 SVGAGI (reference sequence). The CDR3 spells CASSYSPGGRKEKLFF. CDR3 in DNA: TGTGCCAGCAGTTACTCGCCTGGGGGCCGAAAAGAAAAACTGTTTTTT.

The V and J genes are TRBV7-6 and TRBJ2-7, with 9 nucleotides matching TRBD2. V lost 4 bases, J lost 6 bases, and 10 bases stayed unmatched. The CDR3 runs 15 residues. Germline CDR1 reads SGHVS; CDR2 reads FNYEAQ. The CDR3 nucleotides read TGTGCCAGCAGCTACGGCGGGGGGGCCCGATCCGAGCAGTACTTC. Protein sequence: CASSYGGGARSEQYF.

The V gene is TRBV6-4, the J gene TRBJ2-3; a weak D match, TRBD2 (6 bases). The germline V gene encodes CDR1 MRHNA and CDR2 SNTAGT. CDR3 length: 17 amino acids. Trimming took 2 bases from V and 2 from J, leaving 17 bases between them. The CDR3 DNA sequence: TGTGCCAGCAGTGACATAAATCGGGACTTGAACACAGATACGCAGTATTTT. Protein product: CASSDINRDLNTDTQYF.

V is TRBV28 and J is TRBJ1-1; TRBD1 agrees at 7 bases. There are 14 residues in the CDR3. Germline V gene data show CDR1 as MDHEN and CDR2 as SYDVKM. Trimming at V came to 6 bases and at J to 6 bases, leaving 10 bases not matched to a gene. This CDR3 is CASRPTGSLAEAFF. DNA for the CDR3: TGTGCCAGCAGACCGACAGGGAGTCTGGCTGAAGCTTTCTTT.

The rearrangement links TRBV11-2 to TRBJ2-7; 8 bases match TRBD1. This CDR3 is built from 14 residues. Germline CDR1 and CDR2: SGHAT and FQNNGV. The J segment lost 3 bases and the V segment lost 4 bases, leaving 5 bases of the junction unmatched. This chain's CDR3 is CASSSTGVFYEQYF. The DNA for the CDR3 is TGTGCCAGCAGCTCGACAGGGGTATTCTACGAGCAGTACTTC.

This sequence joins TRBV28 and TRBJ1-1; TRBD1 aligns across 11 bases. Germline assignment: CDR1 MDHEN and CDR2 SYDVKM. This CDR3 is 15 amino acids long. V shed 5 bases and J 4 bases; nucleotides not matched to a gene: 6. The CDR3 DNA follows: TGTGCCAGCAGTCCGGACAGGGGGCTTTTCACTGAAGCTTTCTTT. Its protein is CASSPDRGLFTEAFF.

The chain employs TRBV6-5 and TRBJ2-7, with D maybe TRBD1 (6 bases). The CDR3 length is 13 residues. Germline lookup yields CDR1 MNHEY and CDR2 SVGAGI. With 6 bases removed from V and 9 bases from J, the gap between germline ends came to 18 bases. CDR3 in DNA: TGTGCCAGCAGGGGACACGGGGATGGCGTGCAGTACTTC. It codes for CASRGHGDGVQYF.

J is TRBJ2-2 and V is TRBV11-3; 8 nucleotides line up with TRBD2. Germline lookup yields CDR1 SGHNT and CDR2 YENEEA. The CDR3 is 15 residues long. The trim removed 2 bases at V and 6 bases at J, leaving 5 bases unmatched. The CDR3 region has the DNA TGTGCCAGCAGCTTAAGGGCGGGGGGCCCCGGGGAGCTGTTTTTT. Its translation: CASSLRAGGPGELFF.